Below, 10 T cell receptor beta chains from the same sample are listed, as sequenced in a study of CD8 T cells in ankylosing spondylitis. Study results and caveats: Blood of patients with ankylosing spondylitis appeared to be characterized by a TCR beta motif of eight highly homologous variants.

Their antigens are not known. TCRdb called the 5' RACE reads again in MiXCR, with one record for every CDR3 protein. The sample carries hundreds of thousands of distinct CDR3 sequences, roughly 26% recorded once. Sequences were obtained from blood, either unsorted or a sorted T cell fraction (not recorded which). The receptors come from a male donor with ankylosing spondylitis.

The chain combines TRBV11-3 with TRBJ1-6, with no clear D. V lost 0 bases, J lost 8 bases, and 8 bases lay in between. Germline V lookup: CDR1 SGHNT, CDR2 YENEEA. The CDR3 sequence is 14 residues long. Here the CDR3 reads CASSLDLVDSPLHF. The CDR3 DNA is TGTGCCAGCAGCTTAGATCTGGTAGATTCACCCCTCCACTTT. The entire variable domain, with the rest obtained from reference TRBV11-3 and TRBJ1-6, is as follows: EAGVVQSPRYKIIEKKQPVAFWCNPISGHNTLYWYLQNLGQGPELLIRYENEEAVDDSQLPKDRFSAERLKGVDSTLKIQPAELGDSAVYLCASSLDLVDSPLHFGNGTRLTVT.

The sample holds a few counts of this clonotype. The gene calls are TRBV15 and TRBJ2-1, with TRBD2 identical over 13 bases. CDR3 length equals 17 residues. The trim removed 1 base at V and 6 bases at J, leaving 6 bases unmatched. Germline V lookup: CDR1 LNHNV, CDR2 YYDKDF (reference sequence). The CDR3 sequence: CATSRVVGLAGTNEQFF. DNA for the CDR3: TGTGCCACCAGCAGAGTCGTGGGACTAGCGGGAACCAATGAGCAGTTCTTC.

This clonotype was seen a few times. The V call is TRBV4-1, the J call TRBJ2-2; the match to TRBD1 covers 8 bases. CDR1 is MGHRA and CDR2 is YSYEKL in the germline V gene. J was trimmed by 0 bases and V by 0 bases; bases with no gene match: 15. CDR3 length: 21 amino acids. CDR3 residues: CASSQDPMETGVYANTGELFF. As DNA, the CDR3 is TGCGCCAGCAGCCAAGATCCGATGGAGACAGGGGTATACGCGAACACCGGGGAGCTGTTTTTT.

At least ten counts were recorded for this clonotype. The chain is built from TRBV24-1 and TRBJ1-1; 9 nucleotides line up with TRBD1. V trimming: 10 bases; J trimming: 2 bases; junction bases outside the gene matches: 4. The CDR3 totals 13 residues. Germline-derived CDR1 and CDR2 are KGHDR and SFDVKD. CDR3 protein: CATRDRANTEAFF. The CDR3 DNA reads TGTGCCACACGGGACAGGGCTAACACTGAAGCTTTCTTT.

There are a few counts of this clonotype. This chain links TRBV11-2 with TRBJ2-5; no definite D call. With 1 base removed from V and 5 bases from J, the gap between germline ends came to 5 bases. CDR3 length: 12 residues. CDR1 is SGHAT, CDR2 FQNNGV, per germline. CDR3 nucleotides: TGTGCCAGCAGCTTAGCTGATGAGACCCAGTACTTC. Translating gives CASSLADETQYF.

This clonotype has just a few counts. J is TRBJ2-2 and V is TRBV11-3; weak D call: TRBD2 (6 bases). V was pared by 3 bases and J by 5 bases, with 13 bases between. The germline CDR1 and CDR2 sequences are SGHNT and YENEEA. The CDR3 sequence is 15 residues long. This CDR3 is CASSFSAGRTGELFF. The CDR3 DNA reads TGTGCCAGCAGCTTTTCGGCGGGACGGACCGGGGAGCTGTTTTTT. Together with reference TRBV11-3 and TRBJ2-2, the CDR3 gives the full variable domain: EAGVVQSPRYKIIEKKQPVAFWCNPISGHNTLYWYLQNLGQGPELLIRYENEEAVDDSQLPKDRFSAERLKGVDSTLKIQPAELGDSAVYLCASSFSAGRTGELFFGEGSRLTVL.

This rearrangement joins TRBV24-1 to TRBJ2-2, with a tentative D call TRBD1 (6 bases). This CDR3 comprises 16 residues. Germline CDR1 KGHDR, CDR2 SFDVKD. V dropped 3 bases and J dropped 4 bases, with 14 bases sitting between them. The CDR3 spells CATSDGRQGFTGELFF. In DNA form, the CDR3 reads TGTGCCACCAGTGATGGGCGCCAGGGGTTCACCGGGGAGCTGTTTTTT.

This clonotype was found a few times. The chain joins TRBV20-1 to TRBJ2-1; 11 bases are a match to TRBD2. With 4 bases clipped from V and 4 bases from J, the junction kept 6 bases outside the gene matches. Germline values: CDR1 DFQATT, CDR2 SNEGSKA (reference sequence). The CDR3 sequence is 15 residues long. Written as DNA, the CDR3 is TGCAGTGCTACCTATAGCGGGAGGGCATACAATGAGCAGTTCTTC. It is translated as CSATYSGRAYNEQFF.

This clonotype turned up a few times. The V call is TRBV7-2, the J call TRBJ2-1; D not resolved. This CDR3 contains 14 residues. Per the germline V gene, CDR1 is SGHTA and CDR2 is FQGNSA. Trimming stripped 5 bases from V and 3 bases from J, with 11 bases between. The CDR3 region is CASSQTSYYNEQFF. The CDR3 DNA follows: TGTGCCAGCAGCCAAACCAGCTACTACAATGAGCAGTTCTTC.

This clonotype was counted only a few times. The CDR3 DNA follows: TGTGCCAGCACCCTCACGGGGTTCGGCAATCAGCCCCAGCATTTT. As protein: CASTLTGFGNQPQHF. The chain combines TRBV6-2 or TRBV6-3 with TRBJ1-5; no clear D. Deletions cut 7 bases from V and 2 bases from J, with 15 bases between. The germline V gene has CDR1 MNHEY and CDR2 SVGEGT. The CDR3 has 15 residues.